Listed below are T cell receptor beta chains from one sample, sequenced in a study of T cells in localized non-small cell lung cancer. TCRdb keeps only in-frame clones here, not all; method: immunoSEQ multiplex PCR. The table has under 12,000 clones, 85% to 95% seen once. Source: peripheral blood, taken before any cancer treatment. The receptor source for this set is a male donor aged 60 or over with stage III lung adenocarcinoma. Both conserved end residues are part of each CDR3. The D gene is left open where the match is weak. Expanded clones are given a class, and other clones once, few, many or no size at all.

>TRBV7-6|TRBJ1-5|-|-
TGTGCCAGCAGCTTAGCCCCCCGACTCATGAATCAGCCCCAGCATTTT
CASSLAPRLMNQPQHF
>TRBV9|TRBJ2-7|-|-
TGTGCCAGCAGCGCAGGAGATACACCGGACGAGCAGTACTTC
CASSAGDTPDEQYF
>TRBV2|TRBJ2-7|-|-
TGTGCCAGCAGTGAGGGGGGTTCACGAGGCGAGCAGTACTTC
CASSEGGSRGEQYF
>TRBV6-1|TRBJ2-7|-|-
TGTGCCAGCAGTTCAGATAGGATAGCCTACGAGCAGTACTTC
CASSSDRIAYEQYF
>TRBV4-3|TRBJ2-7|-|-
TGCGCCAGCAGCCAAAATGAGGGGGGACAGCCCTACGAGCAGTACTTC
CASSQNEGGQPYEQYF
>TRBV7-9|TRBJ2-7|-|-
TGTGCCAGCAGCTTAGTTGCAGTGAACTACGAGCAGTACTTC
CASSLVAVNYEQYF
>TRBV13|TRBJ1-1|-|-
TGTGCCAGCAGCTTAGGACACTACACTGAAGCTTTCTTT
CASSLGHYTEAFF
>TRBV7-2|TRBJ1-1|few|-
TGTGCCAGCAGCTTAGCACCGGACACAGACACTGAAGCTTTCTTT
CASSLAPDTDTEAFF
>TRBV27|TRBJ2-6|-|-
TGTGCCACCAGGACGGGCCCCGTCCTGACTTTC
CATRTGPVLTF
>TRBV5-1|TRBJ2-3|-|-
TGCGCCAGCAGCTTGTGGGTCGGGGGCACAGATACGCAGTATTTT
CASSLWVGGTDTQYF
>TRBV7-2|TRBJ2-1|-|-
TGTGCCAGCAGCCCGGCGGCAATCAACTACAATGAGCAGTTCTTC
CASSPAAINYNEQFF
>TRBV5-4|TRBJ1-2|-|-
TGTGCCAGCAGCTCCGGACCGAACTATGGCTACACCTTC
CASSSGPNYGYTF
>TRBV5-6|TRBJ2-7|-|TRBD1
TGTGCCAGCAGCTTACGGACAGGGAGACACGAGCAGTACTTC
CASSLRTGRHEQYF
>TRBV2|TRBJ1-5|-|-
TGTGCCAGCAGTGCAGGGCCACGGGATTATCAGCCCCAGCATTTT
CASSAGPRDYQPQHF
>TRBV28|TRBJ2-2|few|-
TGTGCCAGCAGTTTACCGGGAGCGTACCGGGAGCTGTTTTTT
CASSLPGAYRELFF
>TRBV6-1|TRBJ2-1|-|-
TGTGCCAGCAGCCAATACAATGAGCAGTTCTTC
CASSQYNEQFF
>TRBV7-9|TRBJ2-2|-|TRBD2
TGTGCCAGCAGCTTAGGACTAGCGGGAGCCGGGGAGCTGTTTTTT
CASSLGLAGAGELFF
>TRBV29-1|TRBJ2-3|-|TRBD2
TGCAGCGCCGGACTAGGAGTAAGCACAGATACGCAGTATTTT
CSAGLGVSTDTQYF
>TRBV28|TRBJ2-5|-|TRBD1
TGTGCCAGCACACGTCCCGGGACAGGGAAGGGGACCCAGTACTTC
CASTRPGTGKGTQYF
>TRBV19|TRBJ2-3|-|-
TGTGCCAGTAGTATAGAATGGTCCCGTTGGGATACGCAGTATTTT
CASSIEWSRWDTQYF
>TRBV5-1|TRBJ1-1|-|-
TGCGCCAGCAGCTTGGTTGGTAGGAACTCACCGGGCACTGAAGCTTTCTTT
CASSLVGRNSPGTEAFF
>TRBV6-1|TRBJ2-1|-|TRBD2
TGTGCCAGCAGCGCTACTAGCGGACCCAATGAGCAGTTCTTC
CASSATSGPNEQFF
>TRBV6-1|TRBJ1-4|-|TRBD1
TGTGCCAGCAGTCAGGACAGGGGTTTTGAAAAACTGTTTTTT
CASSQDRGFEKLFF
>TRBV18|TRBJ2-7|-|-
TGTGCCAGCTCACCACCCATTAGCCCCCACGAGCAGTACTTC
CASSPPISPHEQYF
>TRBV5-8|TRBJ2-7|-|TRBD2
TGTGCCAGCAGCTTGACCCCCGGTAGCGGGAGATCGGGCGAGCAGTACTTC
CASSLTPGSGRSGEQYF
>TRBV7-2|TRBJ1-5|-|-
TGTGCCAGCAGCTTAGAGGTGGGGACCCTTCAGCCCCAGCATTTT
CASSLEVGTLQPQHF
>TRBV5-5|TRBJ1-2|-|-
TGTGCCAGCAGCTTGAATGGCTACACCTTC
CASSLNGYTF
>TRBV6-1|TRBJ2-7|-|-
TGTGCCAGCAGAGGGGAGACAGAAGCCAACGAGCAGTACTTC
CASRGETEANEQYF
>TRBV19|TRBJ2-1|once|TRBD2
TGTGCCAGTAGTAAGGCGGGAGGGTTATACAATGAGCAGTTCTTC
CASSKAGGLYNEQFF
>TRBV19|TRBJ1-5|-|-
TGTGCCAGTAGGGAACAGGGAATACTCAATCAGCCCCAGCATTTT
CASREQGILNQPQHF
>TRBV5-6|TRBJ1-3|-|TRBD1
TGTGCCAGCAGCCAGGGGGGTAGCTTCGTCTATGGAAACACCATATATTTT
CASSQGGSFVYGNTIYF
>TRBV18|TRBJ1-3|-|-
TGTGCCAGCTCACCCCCGACGGGACGAGGAAACACCATATATTTT
CASSPPTGRGNTIYF
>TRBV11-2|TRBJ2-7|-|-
TGTGCCAGCAGCTTGGGGCTTCCCTACGAGCAGTACTTC
CASSLGLPYEQYF
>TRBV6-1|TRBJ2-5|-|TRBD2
TGTGCCAGCAGTGAAGCCGGGGGAGGGGTGCAAGAGACCCAGTACTTC
CASSEAGGGVQETQYF
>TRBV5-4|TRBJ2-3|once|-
TGTGCCAGCAGTGTCGGGCTCGGGGATACGCAGTATTTT
CASSVGLGDTQYF
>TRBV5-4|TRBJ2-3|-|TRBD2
TGTGCCAGCAACTTAGCGGGAGGCGTAGATACGCAGTATTTT
CASNLAGGVDTQYF
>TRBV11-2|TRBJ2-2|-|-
TGTGCCAGCAGCCCGGGATTGCGGCCCGGGGAGCTGTTTTTT
CASSPGLRPGELFF
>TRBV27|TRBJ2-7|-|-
TGTGCCAGCAGCCGGACACAGGGTCCCTACGAGCAGTACTTC
CASSRTQGPYEQYF
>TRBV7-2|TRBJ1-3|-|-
TGTGCCAGCAGCTTCGGACAGATTGGAAACACCATATATTTT
CASSFGQIGNTIYF
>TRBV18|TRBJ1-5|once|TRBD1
TGTGCCAGCTCAGGTACCACAGGGGGCCTTCAGCCCCAGCATTTT
CASSGTTGGLQPQHF
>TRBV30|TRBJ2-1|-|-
TGTGCCAGCTACCTGGACCCAAACAATGAGCAGTTCTTC
CASYLDPNNEQFF
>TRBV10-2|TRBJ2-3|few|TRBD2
TGCGCCAGCAGTACTGGGACTAGCGGGAGAGGTACCCCCTCTCAGCATACGCAGTATTTT
CASSTGTSGRGTPSQHTQYF
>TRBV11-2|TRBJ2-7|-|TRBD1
TGTGCCAGCAGTCGAAGACCAGGGACAGGGGGCGTCTACGAGCAGTACTTC
CASSRRPGTGGVYEQYF
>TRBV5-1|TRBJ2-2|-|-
TGCGCCAGCAGCTTGGCGGGGACCGAGTTCGGGGAGCTGTTTTTT
CASSLAGTEFGELFF
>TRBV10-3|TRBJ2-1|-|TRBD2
TGTGCCATCAGTAAAGCGGGAGAGAGGAGTGAGCAGTTCTTC
CAISKAGERSEQFF
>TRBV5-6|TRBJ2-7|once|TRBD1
TGTGCCAGCAGCTCCGGGACAGGGGGCTACGAGCAGTACTTC
CASSSGTGGYEQYF
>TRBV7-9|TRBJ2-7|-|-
TGTGCCAGCAGCCCGGCGGGTTTCTACGAGCAGTACTTC
CASSPAGFYEQYF
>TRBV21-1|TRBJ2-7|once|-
TGTGCCAGCAGCCTCCCTCCGGGACAGGGTGGTTACGAGCAGTACTTC
CASSLPPGQGGYEQYF
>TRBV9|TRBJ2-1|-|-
TGTGCCAGCAGCGTAGGTGTAGGGCGGTCCTACAATGAGCAGTTCTTC
CASSVGVGRSYNEQFF
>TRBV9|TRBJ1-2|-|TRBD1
TGTGCCAGCAGCGGACAGGGGGTAGAGAGCTACACCTTC
CASSGQGVESYTF
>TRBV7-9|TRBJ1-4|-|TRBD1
TGTGCCAGCAGCCCTCAAGGGACAGTTAATGAAAAACTGTTTTTT
CASSPQGTVNEKLFF
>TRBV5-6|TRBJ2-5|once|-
TGTGCCAGCAGCGGGATCCAAGAGACCCAGTACTTC
CASSGIQETQYF
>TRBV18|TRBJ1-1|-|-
TGTGCCAGCTCACCACTCGTTTTGGGCGAGGACACTGAAGCTTTCTTT
CASSPLVLGEDTEAFF
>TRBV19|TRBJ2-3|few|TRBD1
TGTGCCAGTCTCTCCCCGGGACAGGGCTTTACGCAGTATTTT
CASLSPGQGFTQYF
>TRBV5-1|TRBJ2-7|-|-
TGTGCCAGCAGCCCGGGACCCGCTCTCTACGAGCAGTACTTC
CASSPGPALYEQYF
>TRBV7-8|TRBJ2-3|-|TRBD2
TGTGCCAGCAGCCCGCGCGGGACTAGCCGGGGCGCAGATACGCAGTATTTT
CASSPRGTSRGADTQYF
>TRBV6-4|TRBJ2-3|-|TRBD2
TGTGCCAGCAAAAGAGCGGGAGGGCCGGGGGATACGCAGTATTTT
CASKRAGGPGDTQYF
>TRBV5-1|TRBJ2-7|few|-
TGCGCCAGCAGCTTGGAGGCCAGAAGCTACGAGCAGTACTTC
CASSLEARSYEQYF
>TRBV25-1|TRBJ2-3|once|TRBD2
TGTGCCAGCAGTGAATCAGCTAGCGGGCCTAACAACTATCATACGCAGTATTTT
CASSESASGPNNYHTQYF
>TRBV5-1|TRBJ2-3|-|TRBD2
TGCGCCAGCAGCTCGCTAGCGGGGAACACAGATACGCAGTATTTT
CASSSLAGNTDTQYF